The T cell receptor beta chain under discussion was sequenced for a study of blood T cell repertoires in COVID-19. Per the original methods: Estimation of nucleated cell counts was performed using reference gene primer amplification. Method: immunoSEQ multiplex PCR; TCRdb's copy keeps in-frame clones and lacks some. That table furnishes V, J and clone size, whereas the DNA furnished D and trimming. Found here are 150,000 to 200,000 clones, roughly 79% of them singletons; the top ten hold about a fifth. This receptor was obtained from a woman aged 80 or older with acute or convalescent COVID-19. Input material: peripheral blood.

The CDR3: CASSIMRTGGTATNEKLFF. The CDR3 DNA sequence: TGTGCCAGCTCAATTATGCGGACAGGGGGCACCGCAACTAATGAAAAACTGTTTTTT. The J gene is TRBJ1-4, the V gene TRBV18; 11 bases are a match to TRBD1. The CDR3 consists of 19 residues. Germline values: CDR1 KGHSH, CDR2 LQKENI. V dropped 5 bases and J dropped 0; count of bases not matched to a gene: 11.